The clone carrying this T cell receptor (beta chain) was recorded at least ten times. As originally analysed: The authors estimated nucleated cell counts from reference gene primer amplification. Clones were read by immunoSEQ multiplex PCR, and TCRdb kept only the in-frame ones, dropping some. D and trimming were read from the DNA, whereas the V and J calls and clone size are those reported in that table. This sample has around 160,000 clones, with more than 70% found just once. This CDR3 comprises 12 residues. Trimming pared 5 bases from V and 4 bases from J, leaving 8 bases between. Germline lookup yields CDR1 MNHEY and CDR2 SVGAGI. The data were obtained in a study of blood T cell repertoires in COVID-19.

The chain recombines TRBV6-5 with TRBJ1-2, with D unclear. The TCR comes from a human donor in a cohort sampled during active COVID-19. Sequenced sample: peripheral blood. CDR3 DNA: TGTGCCAGCAGTCAATCCGGCTATGGCTACACCTTC. Its translation is CASSQSGYGYTF.